This TCR beta chain was sequenced for a study of beta chain features in type 1 diabetes. Overall study results and limits: Any HLA type influence on TCRB rearrangement was left unresolved here.

This clone was seen only a few times. Its specificity is not known. The CDR3 loop spans 16 amino acids. Germline-derived CDR1 and CDR2 are SNHLY and FYNNEI. With 7 bases clipped from V and 1 base from J, the junction kept 9 bases outside the gene matches. Expressed TCRB transcripts were sequenced because the entire RNA isolate underwent reverse transcription. The assay was immunoSEQ multiplex PCR, and TCRdb's table has in-frame clones only and misses some. Altogether approximately 84,000 clones are present, 25% to 35% being singletons, with the ten largest covering about 0.42%. All of the sorted populations showed purity greater than 98%.

This chain uses TRBV2 with TRBJ2-1; 8 nucleotides line up with TRBD2. The receptor was isolated from a woman aged 18-29 years in good health. The sample comprised stem cell memory CD4+ T cells from blood. CDR3: CASILGSGGSYNEQFF. DNA of the CDR3: TGTGCCAGCATCCTCGGAAGCGGGGGTTCCTACAATGAGCAGTTCTTC.